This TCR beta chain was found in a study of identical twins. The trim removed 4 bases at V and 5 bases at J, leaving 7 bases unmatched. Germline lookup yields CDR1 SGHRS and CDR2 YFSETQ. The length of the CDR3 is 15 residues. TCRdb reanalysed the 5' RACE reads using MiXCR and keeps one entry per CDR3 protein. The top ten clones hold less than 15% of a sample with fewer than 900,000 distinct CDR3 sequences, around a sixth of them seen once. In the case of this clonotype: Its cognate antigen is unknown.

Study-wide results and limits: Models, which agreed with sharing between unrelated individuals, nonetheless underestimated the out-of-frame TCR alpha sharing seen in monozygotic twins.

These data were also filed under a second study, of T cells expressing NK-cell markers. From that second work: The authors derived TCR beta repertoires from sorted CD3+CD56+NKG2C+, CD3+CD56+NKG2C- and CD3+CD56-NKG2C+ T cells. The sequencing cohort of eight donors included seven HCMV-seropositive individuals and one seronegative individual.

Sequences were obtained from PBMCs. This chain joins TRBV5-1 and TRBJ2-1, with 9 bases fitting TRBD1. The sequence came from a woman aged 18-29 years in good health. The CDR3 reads CASSPGDRDNNEQFF. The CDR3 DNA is TGCGCCAGCAGCCCGGGGGACAGGGATAACAATGAGCAGTTCTTC.